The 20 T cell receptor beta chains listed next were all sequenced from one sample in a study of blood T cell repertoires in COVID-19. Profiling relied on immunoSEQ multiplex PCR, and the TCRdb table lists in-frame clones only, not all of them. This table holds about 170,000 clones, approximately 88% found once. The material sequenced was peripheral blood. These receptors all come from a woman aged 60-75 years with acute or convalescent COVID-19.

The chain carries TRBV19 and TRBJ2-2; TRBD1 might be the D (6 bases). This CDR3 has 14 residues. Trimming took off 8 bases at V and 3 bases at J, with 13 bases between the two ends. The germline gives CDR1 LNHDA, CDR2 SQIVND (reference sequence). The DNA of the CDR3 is TGTGCCAGTTCGGAGACAGGTCACACCGGGGAGCTGTTTTTT. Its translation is CASSETGHTGELFF.

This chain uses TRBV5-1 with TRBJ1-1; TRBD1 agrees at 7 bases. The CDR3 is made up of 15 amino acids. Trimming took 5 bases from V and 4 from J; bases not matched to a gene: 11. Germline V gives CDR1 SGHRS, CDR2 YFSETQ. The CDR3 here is CASRFETGRFTEAFF. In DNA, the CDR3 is TGCGCCAGCAGGTTTGAGACAGGGAGGTTCACTGAAGCTTTCTTT.

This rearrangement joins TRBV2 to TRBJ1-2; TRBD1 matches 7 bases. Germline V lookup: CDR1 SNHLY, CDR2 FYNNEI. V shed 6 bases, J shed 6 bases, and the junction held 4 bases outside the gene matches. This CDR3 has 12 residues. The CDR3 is CASRGQNHGYTF. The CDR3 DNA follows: TGTGCCAGCAGGGGACAGAACCATGGCTACACCTTC.

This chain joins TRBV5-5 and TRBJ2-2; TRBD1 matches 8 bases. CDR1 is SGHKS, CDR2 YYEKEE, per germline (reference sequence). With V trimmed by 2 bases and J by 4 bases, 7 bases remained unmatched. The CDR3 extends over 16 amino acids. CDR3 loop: CASSFPSGGSTGELFF. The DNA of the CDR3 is TGTGCCAGCAGCTTTCCGTCAGGGGGCAGCACCGGGGAGCTGTTTTTT.

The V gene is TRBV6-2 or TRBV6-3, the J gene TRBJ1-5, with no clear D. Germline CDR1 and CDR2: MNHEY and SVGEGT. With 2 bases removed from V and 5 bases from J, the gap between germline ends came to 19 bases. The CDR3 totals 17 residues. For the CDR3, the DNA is TGTGCCAGCAGTTACGGCGGCCCCCGGGTCGGAGATCAGCCCCAGCATTTT. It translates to CASSYGGPRVGDQPQHF.

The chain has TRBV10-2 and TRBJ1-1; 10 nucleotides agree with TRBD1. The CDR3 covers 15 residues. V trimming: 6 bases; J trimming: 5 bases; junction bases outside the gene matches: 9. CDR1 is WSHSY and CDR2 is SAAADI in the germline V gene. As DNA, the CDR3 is TGCGCCAGCAGGAATACCGGGACAGGGGTTACTGAAGCTTTCTTT. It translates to CASRNTGTGVTEAFF.

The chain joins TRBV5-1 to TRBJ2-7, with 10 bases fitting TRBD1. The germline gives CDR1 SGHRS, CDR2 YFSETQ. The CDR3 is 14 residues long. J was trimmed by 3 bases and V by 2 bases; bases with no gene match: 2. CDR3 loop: CASSFWTGGYEQYF. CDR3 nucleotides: TGCGCCAGCAGCTTCTGGACAGGGGGCTACGAGCAGTACTTC.

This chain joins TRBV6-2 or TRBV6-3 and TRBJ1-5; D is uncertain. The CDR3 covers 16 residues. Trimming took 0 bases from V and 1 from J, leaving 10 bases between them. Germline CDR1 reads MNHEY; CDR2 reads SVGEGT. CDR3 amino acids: CASSYSIGVSNQPQHF. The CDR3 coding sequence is TGTGCCAGCAGTTACTCAATCGGGGTCAGCAATCAGCCCCAGCATTTT.

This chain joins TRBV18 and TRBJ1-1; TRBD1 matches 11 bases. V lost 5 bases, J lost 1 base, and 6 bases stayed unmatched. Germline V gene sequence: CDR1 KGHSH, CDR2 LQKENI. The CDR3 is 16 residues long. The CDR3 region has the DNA TGTGCCAGCTCATCGGACAGGGGGCTACCGAACACTGAAGCTTTCTTT. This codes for CASSSDRGLPNTEAFF.

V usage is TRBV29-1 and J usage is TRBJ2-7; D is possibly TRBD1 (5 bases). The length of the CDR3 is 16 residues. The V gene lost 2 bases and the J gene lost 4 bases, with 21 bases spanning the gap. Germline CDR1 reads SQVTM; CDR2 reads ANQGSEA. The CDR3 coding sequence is TGCAGCGTTGAAATTTTGTTACAGGCCGGATCGTACGAGCAGTACTTC. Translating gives CSVEILLQAGSYEQYF.

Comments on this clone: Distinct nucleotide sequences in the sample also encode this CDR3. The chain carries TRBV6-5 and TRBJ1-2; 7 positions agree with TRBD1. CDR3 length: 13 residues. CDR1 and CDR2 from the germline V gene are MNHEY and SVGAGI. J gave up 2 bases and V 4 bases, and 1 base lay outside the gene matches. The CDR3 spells CASSLQGNYGYTF. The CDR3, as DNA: TGTGCCAGCAGTTTACAGGGGAACTATGGCTACACCTTC.

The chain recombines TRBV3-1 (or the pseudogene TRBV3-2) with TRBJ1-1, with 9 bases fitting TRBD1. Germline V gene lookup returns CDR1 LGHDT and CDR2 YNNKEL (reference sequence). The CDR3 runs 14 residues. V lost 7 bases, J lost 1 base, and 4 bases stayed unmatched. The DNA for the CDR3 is TGTGCCAGCACCCTGACAGGGGGGAACACTGAAGCTTTCTTT. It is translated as CASTLTGGNTEAFF.

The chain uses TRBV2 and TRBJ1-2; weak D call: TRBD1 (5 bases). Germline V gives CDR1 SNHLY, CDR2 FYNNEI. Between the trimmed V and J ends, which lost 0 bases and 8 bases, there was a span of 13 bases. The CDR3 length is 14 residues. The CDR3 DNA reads TGTGCCAGCAGTGAAGCCCAGGGCGTGAAGGGCTACACCTTC. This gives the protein CASSEAQGVKGYTF.

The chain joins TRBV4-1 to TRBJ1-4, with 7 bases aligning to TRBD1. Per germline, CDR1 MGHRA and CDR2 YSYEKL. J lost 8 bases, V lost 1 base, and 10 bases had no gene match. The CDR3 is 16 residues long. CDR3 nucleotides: TGCGCCAGCAGCCAAGCAGCACAGGGGAAGGGAGAAAAACTGTTTTTT. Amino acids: CASSQAAQGKGEKLFF.

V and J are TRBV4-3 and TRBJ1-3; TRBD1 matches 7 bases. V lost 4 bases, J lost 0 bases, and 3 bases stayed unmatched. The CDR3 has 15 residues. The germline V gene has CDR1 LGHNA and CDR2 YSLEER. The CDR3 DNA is TGCGCCAGCAGCCGCGGGACAGCCTCTGGAAACACCATATATTTT. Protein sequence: CASSRGTASGNTIYF.

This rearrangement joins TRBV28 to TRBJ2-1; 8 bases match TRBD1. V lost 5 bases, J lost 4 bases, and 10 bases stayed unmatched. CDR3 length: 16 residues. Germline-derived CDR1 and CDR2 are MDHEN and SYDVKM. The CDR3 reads CASSPQYRGFYNEQFF. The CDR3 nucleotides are TGTGCCAGCAGTCCACAATACAGGGGGTTTTACAATGAGCAGTTCTTC.

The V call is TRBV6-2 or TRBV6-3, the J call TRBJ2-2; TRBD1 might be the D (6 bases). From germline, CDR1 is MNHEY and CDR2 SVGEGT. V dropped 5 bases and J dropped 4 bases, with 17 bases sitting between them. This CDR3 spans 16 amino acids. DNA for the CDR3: TGTGCCAGCAGTAGGGGACACCAACACGGCACCGGGGAGCTGTTTTTT. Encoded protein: CASSRGHQHGTGELFF.

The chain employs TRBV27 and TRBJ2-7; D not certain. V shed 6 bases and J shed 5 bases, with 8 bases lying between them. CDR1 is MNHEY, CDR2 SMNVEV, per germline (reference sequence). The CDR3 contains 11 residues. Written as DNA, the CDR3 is TGTGCCAGCAGCCCTCCCCACGAGCAGTACTTC. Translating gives CASSPPHEQYF.

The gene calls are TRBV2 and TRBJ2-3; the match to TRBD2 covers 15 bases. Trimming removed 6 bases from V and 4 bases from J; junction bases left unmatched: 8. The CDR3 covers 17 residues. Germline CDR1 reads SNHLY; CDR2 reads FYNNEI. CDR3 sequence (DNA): TGTGCCAGCAGAGGACTAGCGGGGGGGCGTCGTCCAGATACGCAGTATTTT. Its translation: CASRGLAGGRRPDTQYF.

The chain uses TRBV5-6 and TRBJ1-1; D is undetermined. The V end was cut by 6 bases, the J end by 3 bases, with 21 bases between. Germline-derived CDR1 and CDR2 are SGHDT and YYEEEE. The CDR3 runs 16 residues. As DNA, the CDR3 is TGTGCCAGCAATCCCAACCTGGGAGGTTGGGACACTGAAGCTTTCTTT. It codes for CASNPNLGGWDTEAFF. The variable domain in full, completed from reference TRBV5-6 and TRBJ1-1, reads DAGVTQSPTHLIKTRGQQVTLRCSPKSGHDTVSWYQQALGQGPQFIFQYYEEEERQRGNFPDRFSGHQFPNYSSELNVNALLLGDSALYLCASNPNLGGWDTEAFFGQGTRLTVV.